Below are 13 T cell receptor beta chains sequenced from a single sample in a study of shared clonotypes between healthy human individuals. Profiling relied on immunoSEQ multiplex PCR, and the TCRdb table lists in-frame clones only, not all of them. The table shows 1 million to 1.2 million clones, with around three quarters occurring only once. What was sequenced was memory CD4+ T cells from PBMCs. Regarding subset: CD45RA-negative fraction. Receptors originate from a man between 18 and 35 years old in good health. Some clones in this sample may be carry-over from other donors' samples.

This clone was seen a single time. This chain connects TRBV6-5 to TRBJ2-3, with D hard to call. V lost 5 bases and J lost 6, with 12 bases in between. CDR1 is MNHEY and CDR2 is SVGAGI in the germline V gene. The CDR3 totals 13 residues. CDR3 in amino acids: CASSLRKGDTQYF. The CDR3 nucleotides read TGTGCCAGCAGTCTAAGGAAAGGCGATACGCAGTATTTT.

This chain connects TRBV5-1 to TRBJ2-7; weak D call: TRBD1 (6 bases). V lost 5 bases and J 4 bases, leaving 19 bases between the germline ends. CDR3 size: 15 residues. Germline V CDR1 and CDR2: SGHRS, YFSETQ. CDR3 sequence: CASSGRQGTRYEQYF. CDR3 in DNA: TGCGCCAGCAGTGGTCGGCAGGGGACCCGTTACGAGCAGTACTTC.

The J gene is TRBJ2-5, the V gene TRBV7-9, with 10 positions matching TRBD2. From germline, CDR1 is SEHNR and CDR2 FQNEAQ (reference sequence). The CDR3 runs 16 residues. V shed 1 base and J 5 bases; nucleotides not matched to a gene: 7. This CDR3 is CASSLERLAGVETQYF. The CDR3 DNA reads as TGTGCCAGCAGCTTAGAAAGGCTAGCGGGAGTGGAGACCCAGTACTTC.

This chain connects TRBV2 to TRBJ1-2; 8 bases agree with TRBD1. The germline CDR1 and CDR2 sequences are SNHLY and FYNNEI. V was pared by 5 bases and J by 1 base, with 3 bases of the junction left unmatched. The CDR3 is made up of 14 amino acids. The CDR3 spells CASSPGGNNYGYTF. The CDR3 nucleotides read TGTGCCAGCAGTCCAGGGGGCAATAACTATGGCTACACCTTC. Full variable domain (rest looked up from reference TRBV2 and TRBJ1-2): EPEVTQTPSHQVTQMGQEVILRCVPISNHLYFYWYRQILGQKVEFLVSFYNNEISEKSEIFDDQFSVERPDGSNFTLKIRSTKLEDSAMYFCASSPGGNNYGYTFGSGTRLTVV.

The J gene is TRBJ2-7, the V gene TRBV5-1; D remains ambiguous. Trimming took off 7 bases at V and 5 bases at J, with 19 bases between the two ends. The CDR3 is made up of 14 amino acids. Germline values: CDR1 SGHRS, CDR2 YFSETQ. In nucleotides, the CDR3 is TGCGCCAGCTCCGTGGGGTCGGGCCTGAACGAGCAGTACTTC. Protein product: CASSVGSGLNEQYF. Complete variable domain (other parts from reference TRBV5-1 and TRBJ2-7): KAGVTQTPRYLIKTRGQQVTLSCSPISGHRSVSWYQQTPGQGLQFLFEYFSETQRNKGNFPGRFSGRQFSNSRSEMNVSTLELGDSALYLCASSVGSGLNEQYFGPGTRLTVT.

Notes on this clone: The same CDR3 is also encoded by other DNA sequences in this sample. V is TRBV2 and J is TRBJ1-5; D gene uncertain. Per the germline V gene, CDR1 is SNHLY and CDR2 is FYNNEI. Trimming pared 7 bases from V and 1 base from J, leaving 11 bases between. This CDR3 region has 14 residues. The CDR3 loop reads CASTSIKSNQPQHF. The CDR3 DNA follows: TGTGCCAGCACCTCGATTAAAAGCAATCAGCCCCAGCATTTT.

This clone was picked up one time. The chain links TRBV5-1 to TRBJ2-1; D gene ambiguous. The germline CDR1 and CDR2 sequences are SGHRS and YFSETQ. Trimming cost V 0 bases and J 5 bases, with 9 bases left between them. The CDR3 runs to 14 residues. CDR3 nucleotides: TGCGCCAGCAGCTTGGCCCTGGCCAACAATGAGCAGTTCTTC. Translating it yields CASSLALANNEQFF.

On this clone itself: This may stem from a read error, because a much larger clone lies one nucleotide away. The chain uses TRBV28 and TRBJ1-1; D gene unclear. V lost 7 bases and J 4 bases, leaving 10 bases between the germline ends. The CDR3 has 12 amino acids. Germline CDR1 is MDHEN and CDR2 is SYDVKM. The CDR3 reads CASTVRGTEAFF. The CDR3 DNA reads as TGTGCCAGCACCGTCCGCGGCACTGAAGCTTTCTTT.

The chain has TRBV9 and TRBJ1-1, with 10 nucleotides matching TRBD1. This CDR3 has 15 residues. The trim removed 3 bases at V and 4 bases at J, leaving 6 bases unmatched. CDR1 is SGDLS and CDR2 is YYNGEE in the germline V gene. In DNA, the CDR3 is TGTGCCAGCAGCGCTCAGACAGGGGGCATCACTGAAGCTTTCTTT. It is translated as CASSAQTGGITEAFF.

CDR3 bases: TGTGCCAGCAGCTTGATGAGGGACACTGAAGCTTTCTTT. This gives the protein CASSLMRDTEAFF. The V and J genes are TRBV5-5 and TRBJ1-1; no definite D call. Germline V gene lookup returns CDR1 SGHKS and CDR2 YYEKEE (reference sequence). This CDR3 is 13 amino acids long. Trimming cost V 1 base and J 3 bases, with 7 bases left between them.

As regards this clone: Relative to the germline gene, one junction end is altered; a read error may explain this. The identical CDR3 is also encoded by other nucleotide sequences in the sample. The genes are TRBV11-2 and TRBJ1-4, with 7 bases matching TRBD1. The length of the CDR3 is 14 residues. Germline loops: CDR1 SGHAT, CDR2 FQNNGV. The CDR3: CASSSGGTNEKLFF. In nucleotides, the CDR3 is TGTGCCAGCAGCTCAGGGGGGACTAATGAAAAACTGTTTTTC.

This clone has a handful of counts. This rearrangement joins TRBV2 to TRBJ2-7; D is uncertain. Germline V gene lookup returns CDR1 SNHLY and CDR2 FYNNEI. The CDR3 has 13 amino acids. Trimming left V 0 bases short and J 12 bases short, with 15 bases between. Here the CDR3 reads CASSEAAGLRGYF. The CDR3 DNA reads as TGTGCCAGCAGTGAAGCGGCAGGCCTACGAGGGTACTTC.

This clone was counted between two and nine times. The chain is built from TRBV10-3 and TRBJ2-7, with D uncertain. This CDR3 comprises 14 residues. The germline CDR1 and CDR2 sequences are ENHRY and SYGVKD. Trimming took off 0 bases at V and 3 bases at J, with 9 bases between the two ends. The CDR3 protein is CAISESIGLYEQYF. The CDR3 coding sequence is TGTGCCATCAGTGAGTCGATCGGGCTCTACGAGCAGTACTTC.